The present T cell receptor (beta chain) was sequenced within a study of control samples from healthy donors and cancer patients. Germline assignment: CDR1 SGDLS and CDR2 YYNGEE. The CDR3 sequence is 16 residues long. With 4 bases clipped from V and 6 bases from J, the junction kept 12 bases outside the gene matches. The assay was immunoSEQ multiplex PCR, and TCRdb's table has in-frame clones only and misses some. Counted here are fewer than 200,000 clones, 93% occurring once; the ten biggest clones make up roughly 4%. The rearrangement uses TRBV9 and TRBJ2-7, with 11 bases identical to TRBD2. The receptor's source is a woman in her fifties or sixties in good health. The specimen sequenced was blood. The CDR3, as DNA: TGTGCCAGCAGCACATCCATTAGCGGGGGGGCCCCCGAGCAGTACTTC. It codes for CASSTSISGGAPEQYF.